Listed below are T cell receptor beta chains from one sample, sequenced in a study of shared clonotypes between healthy human individuals. Clones were read by immunoSEQ multiplex PCR, and TCRdb kept only the in-frame ones, dropping some. This repertoire shows around 1.5 million clones, 95% to 99% found once; its top ten account for around 0.45%. The specimen sequenced was naive CD4+ T cells sorted from blood. The receptors derive from a man aged 25-40 years in good health. CDR3s include the opening cysteine and the closing phenylalanine or tryptophan. A D gene is named only where the DNA matches it firmly. Size tells how often a clone was seen (once, few, many) or the class of an expanded clone, and some rows leave it out.

size	V	D	J	CDR3	DNA
.	TRBV9	TRBD1	TRBJ2-2	CASSIGQGANTGELFF	TGTGCCAGCAGCATCGGACAGGGAGCCAACACCGGGGAGCTGTTTTTT
.	TRBV5-1	.	TRBJ1-2	CASSFLRGANYGYTF	TGCGCCAGCAGCTTCCTTCGGGGGGCGAACTATGGCTACACCTTC
.	TRBV30	TRBD1	TRBJ1-2	CAKIQGAGGYTF	TGTGCCAAAATACAGGGGGCAGGAGGCTACACCTTC
.	TRBV28	TRBD2	TRBJ2-1	CASGGRALNEQFF	TGTGCCAGCGGAGGGAGGGCCCTCAATGAGCAGTTCTTC
.	TRBV6-1	TRBD2	TRBJ2-1	CASSQGLAGLYNEQFF	TGTGCCAGCAGTCAAGGACTAGCGGGCCTGTACAATGAGCAGTTCTTC
.	TRBV5-4	.	TRBJ2-5	CASTQLGWNQETQYF	TGTGCCAGCACCCAGTTAGGTTGGAACCAAGAGACCCAGTACTTC
.	TRBV10-3	TRBD1	TRBJ2-7	CAINKGQPYEQYF	TGTGCCATCAATAAGGGACAGCCCTACGAGCAGTACTTC
.	TRBV2	TRBD1	TRBJ1-1	CASSRTGNYNTEAFF	TGTGCCAGCAGCCGGACAGGGAACTACAACACTGAAGCTTTCTTT
.	TRBV20-1	TRBD1	TRBJ1-1	CSARRTGEAFF	TGCAGTGCTAGAAGGACAGGTGAAGCTTTCTTT
.	TRBV5-4	.	TRBJ2-5	CASSPVGSQETQYF	TGTGCCAGCAGCCCGGTGGGTAGCCAAGAGACCCAGTACTTC
.	TRBV9	.	TRBJ2-1	CASSVGGPGLPFSNEQFF	TGTGCCAGCAGCGTAGGGGGCCCGGGACTCCCCTTTTCCAATGAGCAGTTCTTC
.	TRBV5-1	.	TRBJ2-5	CASSHSAVGALKETQYF	TGCGCCAGCAGCCATTCTGCAGTAGGTGCCCTCAAAGAGACCCAGTACTTC
.	TRBV6-1	TRBD1	TRBJ1-5	CASRGQDDQPQHF	TGTGCCAGCAGGGGACAGGATGATCAGCCCCAGCATTTT
.	TRBV9	.	TRBJ2-3	CASSVAQNTDTQYF	TGTGCCAGCAGCGTAGCACAGAACACAGATACGCAGTATTTT
.	TRBV5-8	.	TRBJ2-3	CASSLRGPGTDTQYF	TGTGCCAGCAGCCTCCGGGGACCGGGCACAGATACGCAGTATTTT
.	TRBV29-1	.	TRBJ1-1	CSVMTAENTEAFF	TGCAGCGTCATGACGGCAGAGAACACTGAAGCTTTCTTT
.	TRBV27	TRBD2	TRBJ2-1	CASSLAYGRMVEQFF	TGTGCCAGCAGTTTGGCCTACGGGAGGATGGTTGAGCAGTTCTTC
.	TRBV5-5	.	TRBJ2-1	CASSLGGEWSRIEQFF	TGTGCCAGCAGCTTGGGAGGGGAGTGGTCTAGGATTGAGCAGTTCTTC
.	TRBV6-4	.	TRBJ2-3	CASSPRKNFLDTQYF	TGTGCCAGCAGTCCGAGGAAAAACTTCTTAGATACGCAGTATTTT
.	TRBV7-2	.	TRBJ1-2	CASSSFPGITGYTF	TGTGCCAGCAGCTCCTTCCCAGGGATTACTGGCTACACCTTC
.	TRBV4-3	.	TRBJ1-1	CASSRDRGMNTEAFF	TGCGCCAGCAGCCGCGACCGGGGTATGAACACTGAAGCTTTCTTT
.	TRBV4-1	.	TRBJ2-2	CASSQVPGLTNTGELFF	TGCGCCAGCAGCCAAGTTCCAGGACTAACTAACACCGGGGAGCTGTTTTTT
.	TRBV19	.	TRBJ2-7	CASSTGPPYEQYF	TGTGCCAGTAGTACCGGGCCTCCCTACGAGCAGTACTTC
.	TRBV2	TRBD1	TRBJ1-1	CASSERDRPNTEAFF	TGTGCCAGCAGTGAAAGGGACAGACCTAACACTGAAGCTTTCTTT
.	TRBV6-6	.	TRBJ2-3	CASTAAGVDTQYF	TGTGCCAGCACCGCCGCTGGGGTGGATACGCAGTATTTT
.	TRBV25-1	.	TRBJ2-7	CASSDNRDEQYF	TGTGCCAGCAGTGACAACAGAGACGAGCAGTACTTC
once	TRBV5-4	TRBD2	TRBJ2-5	CASSSTPLAGGQETQYF	TGTGCCAGCAGCTCGACTCCTCTAGCGGGAGGGCAAGAGACCCAGTACTTC
.	TRBV5-1	.	TRBJ2-7	CASSLNAGPSYEQYF	TGCGCCAGCAGCTTAAACGCAGGACCCTCCTACGAGCAGTACTTC
.	TRBV10-3	.	TRBJ1-5	CAISESRSQNQPQHF	TGTGCCATCAGTGAGTCGCGGTCCCAGAATCAGCCCCAGCATTTT
once	TRBV30	.	TRBJ2-5	CAWSVRAFQETQYF	TGTGCCTGGAGTGTACGAGCTTTCCAAGAGACCCAGTACTTC
.	TRBV18	.	TRBJ1-1	CASFQGRNTEAFF	TGTGCCAGCTTTCAGGGTCGGAACACTGAAGCTTTCTTT
.	TRBV5-1	TRBD2	TRBJ2-1	CASSLMSSGSYNEQFF	TGCGCCAGCAGCTTGATGTCTAGCGGATCCTACAATGAGCAGTTCTTC
.	TRBV5-4	TRBD1	TRBJ2-3	CASSFRWDRGITDTQYF	TGTGCCAGCAGCTTTAGGTGGGACAGGGGGATCACAGATACGCAGTATTTT
once	TRBV9	TRBD1	TRBJ1-1	CASSAPGQGSTEAFF	TGTGCCAGCAGCGCGCCCGGACAGGGGTCCACTGAAGCTTTCTTT
.	TRBV7-9	.	TRBJ1-5	CASSLPGNQPQHF	TGTGCCAGCAGCTTACCGGGAAATCAGCCCCAGCATTTT
.	TRBV18	.	TRBJ1-4	CASSYGLGEKLFF	TGTGCCAGCTCATACGGACTTGGGGAAAAACTGTTTTTT
once	TRBV7-2	.	TRBJ1-5	CASTPGTYSNQPQHF	TGTGCCAGCACTCCGGGTACTTATAGCAATCAGCCCCAGCATTTT
.	TRBV9	.	TRBJ1-2	CASSRGANYGYTF	TGTGCCAGCAGTCGGGGGGCTAACTATGGCTACACCTTC
once	TRBV6-5	TRBD2	TRBJ2-1	CASSTPGLAEQFF	TGTGCCAGCAGTACTCCCGGACTAGCCGAGCAGTTCTTC
.	TRBV14	TRBD2	TRBJ2-7	CASSQDVREKYSYEQYF	TGTGCCAGCAGCCAAGATGTGCGGGAGAAGTACTCCTACGAGCAGTACTTC